The clone carrying this TCR beta chain was detected a few times. Its specificity is unknown. This specimen comes from a study of OX40 agonist ivuxolimab in advanced cancers. About the research overall: Patients got intravenous ivuxolimab at 0.01 to 10 mg/kg every 2 weeks. Study-level points and caveats: It was not determined which antigens were specifically recognized by the peripheral T cells that had undergone clonal expansion. Expanded clones were, on average, more numerous in CD8+ T cells than in CD4+.

V trimming: 5 bases; J trimming: 0 bases; junction bases outside the gene matches: 1. The CDR3 sequence is 14 residues long. Per germline, CDR1 SEHNR and CDR2 FQNEAQ (reference sequence). Repertoires were generated with immunoSEQ multiplex PCR, while TCRdb's copy carries only in-frame clones and drops some. The table lists roughly 61,000 clones, approximately 86% of them singletons. The specimen was CD4+ or CD8+ T cells sorted from blood, collected in a trial of the OX40 agonist ivuxolimab. The V gene is TRBV7-9, the J gene TRBJ1-5; 7 nucleotides align to TRBD1. This TCR came from an adult with an advanced solid tumor such as melanoma, head and neck, liver or kidney cancer. This CDR3 reads CASSRDSSNQPQHF. The CDR3, as DNA: TGTGCCAGCAGCCGGGACAGTAGCAATCAGCCCCAGCATTTT.